A single sample is the source of the 20 T cell receptor beta chains below, sequenced in a study of CD8 T cells in Susac syndrome. 0.5 to 1 ug RNA was reverse transcribed with random hexamers. TCRdb itself ran the immunoSEQ multiplex PCR reads through MiXCR, one entry per CDR3 protein. This sample carries approximately 150,000 distinct CDR3 sequences, approximately 94% of them seen once, and the ten largest clones take 0.084%. Sequencing was done on a sample of CD4+ T cells from PBMCs. The origin of the receptors is a human donor with Susac syndrome.

The chain links TRBV9 to TRBJ1-1; D unresolved. CDR3 length: 13 residues. Per germline, CDR1 SGDLS and CDR2 YYNGEE. Trimming cost V 1 base and J 3 bases, with 7 bases left between them. CDR3 sequence reads: CASSVSVDTEAFF. In DNA, the CDR3 is TGTGCCAGCAGCGTATCGGTGGACACTGAAGCTTTCTTT. The full variable domain, completed using reference TRBV9 and TRBJ1-1, is DSGVTQTPKHLITATGQRVTLRCSPRSGDLSVYWYQQSLDQGLQFLIQYYNGEERAKGNILERFSAQQFPDLHSELNLSSLELGDSALYFCASSVSVDTEAFFGQGTRLTVV.

The V gene is TRBV11-2, the J gene TRBJ2-4; 10 bases line up with TRBD2. Germline loops: CDR1 SGHAT, CDR2 FQNNGV. The length of the CDR3 is 17 residues. J lost 4 bases, V lost 4 bases, and 10 bases had no gene match. The CDR3 DNA reads as TGTGCCAGCAGCTCGGGGGGCCTAGCGGGGGAGAAAAACATTCAGTACTTC. Protein: CASSSGGLAGEKNIQYF.

This chain connects TRBV15 to TRBJ2-7; D is unclear. This CDR3 comprises 16 residues. V dropped 0 bases and J dropped 7 bases, with 19 bases sitting between them. Germline V gene sequence: CDR1 LNHNV, CDR2 YYDKDF (reference sequence). CDR3 sequence (DNA): TGTGCCACCAGCAGAGATCAGGTCCCCGGACCGAGGGAGCAGTACTTC. It codes for CATSRDQVPGPREQYF. The variable domain in full, with the rest retrieved from reference TRBV15 and TRBJ2-7, is DAMVIQNPRYQVTQFGKPVTLSCSQTLNHNVMYWYQQKSSQAPKLLFHYYDKDFNNEADTPDNFQSRRPNTSFCFLDIRSPGLGDTAMYLCATSRDQVPGPREQYFGPGTRLTVT.

The chain carries TRBV14 and TRBJ1-4; maybe TRBD1 (5 bases). Trimming removed 1 base at V and 4 bases at J, with 13 bases between. CDR3 size: 16 residues. From germline, CDR1 is SGHDN and CDR2 FVKESK. The CDR3 DNA sequence: TGTGCCAGCAGCCAAGCCCATGACAGCTATAATGAAAAACTGTTTTTT. This encodes CASSQAHDSYNEKLFF. Filled out from reference TRBV14 and TRBJ1-4, the complete variable domain reads EAGVTQFPSHSVIEKGQTVTLRCDPISGHDNLYWYRRVMGKEIKFLLHFVKESKQDESGMPNNRFLAERTGGTYSTLKVQPAELEDSGVYFCASSQAHDSYNEKLFFGSGTQLSVL.

The genes are TRBV20-1 and TRBJ2-3; D may be TRBD1 or TRBD2 (5 bases each). The germline V gene encodes CDR1 DFQATT and CDR2 SNEGSKA (reference sequence). V lost 4 bases and J lost 2, with 13 bases in between. CDR3 length: 14 residues. CDR3 in amino acids: CSATRDPITDTQYF. The CDR3 nucleotides are TGCAGTGCTACCCGGGACCCAATCACAGATACGCAGTATTTT.

This chain links TRBV3-1 with TRBJ2-1; D may be TRBD2 (5 bases). This CDR3 is 17 amino acids long. The germline CDR1 and CDR2 sequences are LGHDT and YNNKEL (reference sequence). The V gene lost 0 bases and the J gene lost 1 base, with 13 bases spanning the gap. The CDR3 bases are TGTGCCAGCAGCCAAGACGAACAGCGGACTTCCTACAATGAGCAGTTCTTC. This sequence encodes CASSQDEQRTSYNEQFF.

This chain connects TRBV7-3 to TRBJ2-1; D could derive from TRBD1 or TRBD2 (5 bases each). The V and J ends lost 4 bases and 3 bases respectively, with 10 bases between them. Germline V gives CDR1 SGHTA, CDR2 FQGTGA. The CDR3 has 14 residues. CDR3 sequence (DNA): TGTGCCAGCAGCTACACGGGACGCTACAATGAGCAGTTCTTC. It translates to CASSYTGRYNEQFF.

V usage is TRBV29-1 and J usage is TRBJ1-2, with D unresolved. From germline, CDR1 is SQVTM and CDR2 ANQGSEA. CDR3 length: 11 residues. Between the trimmed V and J ends, which lost 4 bases and 5 bases, there was a span of 8 bases. CDR3 in amino acids: CSVGGGYGYTF. CDR3 DNA: TGCAGCGTTGGTGGAGGGTATGGCTACACCTTC.

V usage is TRBV5-1 and J usage is TRBJ1-1, with D unclear. The CDR3 loop spans 17 amino acids. From germline, CDR1 is SGHRS and CDR2 YFSETQ. V was clipped by 3 bases and J by 2 bases, with 20 bases between them. The CDR3 coding sequence is TGCGCCAGCAGCTCCGAAATTGGGAGGGTACCCAACACTGAAGCTTTCTTT. It yields the protein CASSSEIGRVPNTEAFF.

V and J are TRBV14 and TRBJ2-3; 12 bases match TRBD2. The ends lost 0 bases at V and 6 bases at J; junction bases unmatched: 10. Per germline, CDR1 SGHDN and CDR2 FVKESK. The CDR3 has 18 amino acids. CDR3 amino acids: CASSQESGLAGSRDTQYF. The CDR3, as DNA: TGTGCCAGCAGCCAAGAGTCGGGACTAGCGGGTTCGAGGGATACGCAGTATTTT.

This clonotype has a single count. The chain has TRBV6-1 and TRBJ2-1; TRBD2 matches at 10 bases. After removal of 7 bases from V and 1 base from J, the junction contained 7 bases not matched to a gene. This CDR3 region has 16 residues. Germline V gene sequence: CDR1 MNHNS, CDR2 SASEGT. Here the CDR3 reads CASTASGRGSYNEQFF. CDR3 in DNA: TGTGCCAGCACCGCTAGCGGGAGAGGGTCCTACAATGAGCAGTTCTTC.

The chain has TRBV3-1 and TRBJ1-6, with 8 bases identical to TRBD1. The germline V gene encodes CDR1 LGHDT and CDR2 YNNKEL (reference sequence). The trim removed 5 bases at V and 9 bases at J, leaving 9 bases unmatched. The CDR3 spans 15 residues. The CDR3 is CASSFRDRKGSPLHF. CDR3 DNA: TGTGCCAGCAGCTTCCGGGACAGGAAGGGTTCACCCCTCCACTTT.

This sequence joins TRBV29-1 and TRBJ2-5, with 10 bases identical to TRBD2. Germline CDR1 is SQVTM and CDR2 is ANQGSEA. CDR3 size: 15 residues. The V gene end was trimmed by 4 bases and the J gene end by 0 bases; junction bases not matched to a gene: 5. CDR3 sequence reads: CSVAGLAGDQETQYF. The CDR3 DNA reads TGCAGCGTTGCTGGGCTAGCGGGGGACCAAGAGACCCAGTACTTC.

The gene calls are TRBV29-1 and TRBJ2-3; TRBD2 is a possible D gene (5 bases). CDR3 length: 12 amino acids. CDR1 and CDR2 (germline): SQVTM, ANQGSEA. Trimming removed 3 bases at V and 3 bases at J, with 7 bases between. The CDR3 region is CSVETGTDTQYF. In nucleotides, the CDR3 is TGCAGCGTTGAGACGGGGACAGATACGCAGTATTTT.

The chain carries TRBV20-1 and TRBJ2-1; no clear D gene. V lost 6 bases and J lost 7, with 10 bases in between. Germline loops: CDR1 DFQATT, CDR2 SNEGSKA (reference sequence). The CDR3 spans 11 residues. The CDR3 loop is CSARLGNEQFF. The DNA for the CDR3 is TGCAGTGCCAGACTGGGAAATGAGCAGTTCTTC.

The V call is TRBV7-3, the J call TRBJ2-6, with 11 bases fitting TRBD1. Germline assignment: CDR1 SGHTA and CDR2 FQGTGA. Trimming removed 1 base from V and 4 bases from J; junction bases left unmatched: 6. This CDR3 region has 18 residues. The CDR3, as DNA: TGTGCCAGCAGCTTAAGAGGACAGGGGGCTACGGGGGCCAACGTCCTGACTTTC. This codes for CASSLRGQGATGANVLTF.

This chain's CDR3 is CSATGWGHYNEQFF. The CDR3 DNA reads as TGCAGTGCGACCGGATGGGGGCACTACAATGAGCAGTTCTTC. This sequence joins TRBV20-1 and TRBJ2-1; D may be TRBD1 (6 bases). CDR1 and CDR2 (germline): DFQATT, SNEGSKA (reference sequence). V lost 6 bases, J lost 3 bases, and 15 bases lay in between. The length of the CDR3 is 14 residues.

J is TRBJ1-1 and V is TRBV20-1; D not resolved. Trimming pared 7 bases from V and 0 bases from J, leaving 12 bases between. Per the germline V gene, CDR1 is DFQATT and CDR2 is SNEGSKA (reference sequence). This CDR3 has 13 amino acids. The CDR3 sequence: CSVKGNMNTEAFF. The DNA for the CDR3 is TGCAGTGTCAAGGGCAATATGAACACTGAAGCTTTCTTT.

For this clonotype: One junction end does not reproduce the germline sequence, and a read error may be involved. The chain couples TRBV29-1 to TRBJ2-7; 9 bases map to TRBD1. The CDR3 is made up of 14 amino acids. Germline lookup yields CDR1 SQVTM and CDR2 ANQGSEA. DNA for the CDR3: TGCAGCGTTGGATCCGGGACAGGGTCCTCCGAGCAGTACTTC. Protein sequence: CSVGSGTGSSEQYF.

This chain uses TRBV5-1 with TRBJ1-1, with D maybe TRBD1 (6 bases). CDR1 and CDR2 from the germline V gene are SGHRS and YFSETQ. This CDR3 is 15 amino acids long. V was pared by 4 bases and J by 5 bases, with 18 bases between. CDR3 bases: TGCGCCAGCAGCCGGCAACGGGGGCTTAGAACTGAAGCTTTCTTT. It specifies CASSRQRGLRTEAFF.